This TCR beta chain was captured in a study of shared clonotypes between healthy human individuals (dated by TCRdb to 2020 to 2022). In the study overall: Two women and a few men aged 18 to 49 years were included in the cohort. Per donor, three plates each were used for CD4 naive and CD4 memory, two for CD8 naive, and one for CD8 memory. Blood TCR repertoires of roughly 5 healthy adults were deeply sequenced to estimate repertoire size and the extent of clonotype sharing between individuals. To increase sequencing depth and limit assay-specific biases, TCR repertoire library preparation and sequencing were carried out by different laboratories using diverse techniques. Each donor's leukapheresis produced roughly between roughly 0.85 and 10 billion PBMCs.

As concerns this clone: There is no known antigen for this receptor. Base qualities were left out, and no much larger clone turns up one base away.

The CDR3, cysteine through phenylalanine, is 16 amino acids long. Left in the record is the CDR3 DNA by itself, 48 bases read in frame from the first base. Trimming takes 5 bases from V and 0 bases from J, and the germline ends sit 14 bases apart. Reading the germline V gene gives CDR1 SGHTA and CDR2 FQGNSA. Overall study outcomes, separate from this receptor: Compared with non-shared clonotypes, the clonotypes found in all four sorted-subset donors had higher generation probabilities. Sampling was limited to blood, and TCR repertoires in tissue likely differ from TCR repertoires in blood. Estimated clonotype richness was generally larger for naive than for memory subsets. Across several donors, about 5.2% of naive CD4, over 3% of naive CD8, under 2.5% of memory CD4, and approximately 0.4% of memory CD8 clonotypes were shared. Rarefaction of sorted-subset datasets indicated incomplete sequencing despite the large sequencing depth. Based on pairwise subsampling, the degree of clonotype sharing among donors was expected to be affected by sequencing depth. The small number of donors limited the genetic and exposure-history diversity represented.

TCR CDR3 regions were amplified from genomic DNA by multiplex PCR using the deep immunoSEQ assay. Extracted genomic DNA from each cell subset was spread evenly across all wells of several immunoSEQ 96-well plates, with each plate serving as a replicate. For sorted subsets, around 0.2 ug of genomic DNA, equivalent to 25,000 to 35,000 T cell genomes, went into each replicate PCR. Purified libraries were quantified with a Qubit 3.0 fluorometer, sized on a Bioanalyzer 2100, and re-quantified with the KAPA Library Quantification kit. Every immunoSEQ 96-well plate was sequenced on a separate single-read 150-cycle Illumina NextSeq 550 flow cell. The authors processed their data as follows. Because the immunoSEQ output held only junctional sequences and lacked quality scores, the filtering could not match the filtering applied to full-length reads. Sequences were annotated with PyIR, a Python wrapper for IgBLAST v1.9, using IMGT germline references to assign V/J genes and CDR3. Any read was removed if the V/J assignment was weak (E-value above 1e-6), the CDR3 was missing, or the read contained stop codons, out-of-frame junctions, or ambiguous translated residues. A V3J clonotype was defined by an identical inferred V gene, J gene, and CDR3 amino acid sequence. Percentage overlap between repertoires was calculated by dividing the number of shared unique clonotypes by the size of the smaller repertoire. Richness of each repertoire was evaluated using RTK rarefaction, the Chao1 estimator, and Recon v2.1 estimates of unobserved clonotypes. Generation probabilities for all TCRbeta clonotypes obtained by the gDNA method from a handful of donors were computed using OLGA. Imported from immuneACCESS, the table was reduced by TCRdb to in-frame sequences with V and J called. These copies leave out some clones; in studies compared against another copy, an unresolved V gene accounts for under half, and the cause of the remainder is not known. The DNA was the basis for D and trimming; V, J and clone size are from that table. Present in this sample are approximately 2,000,000 clones, about nine tenths of which were seen just once. Clones ranked in the top ten supply about 0.36% of the sample.

The donors were healthy, HIV-negative adults who had no recently reported acute infections or vaccinations. Only Caucasian adults living in Nashville, Tennessee, USA were represented among the donors. CD4+ T cells were enriched by magnetic negative selection, after which naive cells were positively selected on CD45RA and the negative fraction was taken as the memory subset. Blood was collected by leukapheresis, and PBMCs were isolated by Ficoll-Histopaque density gradient centrifugation and then cryopreserved in liquid nitrogen vapor phase. Purity and quantity of every magnetically sorted T cell population were checked by analytical flow cytometry. Genomic DNA was isolated from each sorted fraction and quantified by UV absorbance on a Nanodrop 2000c.

The chain is encoded by TRBV7-2 joined to TRBJ2-4; the D gene assignment is ambiguous. This receptor was identified in a man between 18 and 29 years old in good health. Some clones in this sample may be carry-over from other donors' samples. The sequenced material came from naive CD4+ T cells from PBMCs. The meaning of the sample's cell subset or site label: CD45RA+ positively selected. The DNA sequence reads TGTGCCAGCAGCACCCCGCCGACGGGAGCCAAAAACATTCAGTACTTC. This codes for CASSTPPTGAKNIQYF.